Following are 27 T cell receptor beta chains from one sample sequenced in a study of blood T cell repertoires in COVID-19. The assay was immunoSEQ multiplex PCR, and TCRdb's table has in-frame clones only and misses some. The data show about 260,000 clones, 65% to 85% seen once. Specimen: peripheral blood. The origin of the receptors is a woman between 40 and 50 years old who had recovered from COVID-19.

The chain uses TRBV6-5 and TRBJ1-6; 10 bases are a match to TRBD1. Germline-derived CDR1 and CDR2 are MNHEY and SVGAGI. The junction had 7 bases not matched to a gene; V was cut back by 5 bases and J by 9 bases. The CDR3 extends over 15 amino acids. The CDR3 nucleotides read TGTGCCAGCAGTCCGACAGGGGGCTTAGTTTCACCCCTCCACTTT. This translates into CASSPTGGLVSPLHF.

This clone was recorded only once. The V and J genes are TRBV2 and TRBJ2-3; TRBD2 matches at 16 bases. The CDR3 is made up of 16 amino acids. J lost 4 bases, V lost 5 bases, and 3 bases had no gene match. Germline values: CDR1 SNHLY, CDR2 FYNNEI. CDR3 in DNA: TGTGCCAGCAGTAAGGGACTAGCGGGGGGGTCAGATACGCAGTATTTT. Translated: CASSKGLAGGSDTQYF.

The chain recombines TRBV30 with TRBJ1-3, with 9 bases lining up with TRBD1. The J segment lost 3 bases and the V segment lost 3 bases, leaving 6 bases of the junction unmatched. This CDR3 has 15 residues. Germline values: CDR1 GTSNPN, CDR2 SVGIG (reference sequence). The CDR3 loop is CAWSPGQGRGNTIYF. The CDR3 DNA is TGTGCCTGGAGCCCGGGACAGGGCCGTGGAAACACCATATATTTT. Supplemented by reference TRBV30 and TRBJ1-3, the full variable domain reads SQTIHQWPATLVQPVGSPLSLECTVEGTSNPNLYWYRQAAGRGLQLLFYSVGIGQISSEVPQNLSASRPQDRQFILSSKKLLLSDSGFYLCAWSPGQGRGNTIYFGEGSWLTVV.

This clone was detected a few times. The same CDR3 can be traced to other DNA sequences in this sample. This chain joins TRBV6-1 and TRBJ2-5; 8 bases match TRBD1. V lost 3 bases, J lost 6 bases, and 3 bases stayed unmatched. Germline values: CDR1 MNHNS, CDR2 SASEGT. The CDR3 has 13 residues. CDR3 sequence: CASSDRGLKTQYF. DNA of the CDR3: TGTGCCAGCAGTGACAGGGGGCTAAAGACCCAGTACTTC.

The sample holds a few counts of this clone. The J gene is TRBJ1-3, the V gene TRBV4-1, with 7 nucleotides matching TRBD1. Looked up from germline, CDR1 is MGHRA and CDR2 is YSYEKL. V trimming: 3 bases; J trimming: 0 bases; junction bases outside the gene matches: 2. The CDR3 has 15 residues. The CDR3 protein is CASSQGTVSGNTIYF. In nucleotides, the CDR3 is TGCGCCAGCAGCCAGGGGACAGTCTCTGGAAACACCATATATTTT.

This clone was observed a single time. The chain combines TRBV5-5 with TRBJ1-1; 8 positions match TRBD1. The ends lost 1 base at V and 4 bases at J; junction bases unmatched: 0. The CDR3 covers 13 residues. Looked up from germline, CDR1 is SGHKS and CDR2 is YYEKEE (reference sequence). CDR3 DNA: TGTGCCAGCAGCTTGACAGGGGGCACTGAAGCTTTCTTT. Protein product: CASSLTGGTEAFF.

The chain carries TRBV18 and TRBJ2-2; no clear D gene. Germline CDR1 is KGHSH and CDR2 is LQKENI. V lost 1 base, J lost 2 bases, and 8 bases lay in between. This CDR3 has 15 residues. The CDR3 sequence: CASSPRNSNTGELFF. DNA of the CDR3: TGTGCCAGCTCACCACGGAACAGCAACACCGGGGAGCTGTTTTTT.

This chain connects TRBV28 to TRBJ1-1; 7 bases are shared with TRBD1. From germline, CDR1 is MDHEN and CDR2 SYDVKM. This CDR3 region has 15 residues. The V gene end was trimmed by 2 bases and the J gene end by 6 bases; junction bases not matched to a gene: 9. In nucleotides, the CDR3 is TGTGCCAGCAGTTTAATAGACAGGGTCGGCTCTGAAGCTTTCTTT. This gives the protein CASSLIDRVGSEAFF. The whole variable domain, remainder taken from reference TRBV28 and TRBJ1-1, is DVKVTQSSRYLVKRTGEKVFLECVQDMDHENMFWYRQDPGLGLRLIYFSYDVKMKEKGDIPEGYSVSREKKERFSLILESASTNQTSMYLCASSLIDRVGSEAFFGQGTRLTVV.

This clone was picked up a small number of times. The genes are TRBV27 and TRBJ1-6; D may be TRBD1 (5 bases). This CDR3 is 14 amino acids long. Germline CDR1 MNHEY, CDR2 SMNVEV (reference sequence). Trimming left V 2 bases short and J 9 bases short, with 11 bases between. CDR3 nucleotides: TGTGCCAGCAGTTTACAGGGTACGGGTTCACCCCTCCACTTT. Its translation is CASSLQGTGSPLHF.

The rearrangement joins TRBV7-9 to TRBJ1-1; the D gene is possibly TRBD1 (5 bases). Per the germline V gene, CDR1 is SEHNR and CDR2 is FQNEAQ (reference sequence). Trimming stripped 8 bases from V and 5 bases from J, with 18 bases between. The CDR3 spans 14 residues. CDR3 residues: CASLQGPLRTEAFF. In DNA form, the CDR3 reads TGTGCCAGCTTGCAGGGTCCCTTAAGGACTGAAGCTTTCTTT. The variable domain in full, completed from reference TRBV7-9 and TRBJ1-1, reads DTGVSQNPRHKITKRGQNVTFRCDPISEHNRLYWYRQTLGQGPEFLTYFQNEAQLEKSRLLSDRFSAERPKGSFSTLEIQRTEQGDSAMYLCASLQGPLRTEAFFGQGTRLTVV.

The genes are TRBV27 and TRBJ2-1, with 11 bases fitting TRBD2. The CDR3 contains 14 residues. J gave up 4 bases and V 9 bases, and 5 bases lay outside the gene matches. Germline CDR1 MNHEY, CDR2 SMNVEV (reference sequence). The CDR3 loop reads CARGLAGGYNEQFF. The CDR3 DNA reads TGTGCCAGGGGGCTAGCGGGAGGATACAATGAGCAGTTCTTC.

This chain joins TRBV28 and TRBJ1-4; D gene ambiguous. Germline values: CDR1 MDHEN, CDR2 SYDVKM. CDR3 length equals 12 residues. V lost 2 bases to trimming and J lost 8 bases, with 6 bases between them. CDR3 sequence reads: CASSLLSEKLFF. As DNA, the CDR3 is TGTGCCAGCAGTTTACTGTCCGAAAAACTGTTTTTT.

The chain couples TRBV11-2 to TRBJ1-1, with 8 nucleotides matching TRBD1. The CDR3 runs to 13 residues. In germline, CDR1 is SGHAT, CDR2 FQNNGV. V shed 4 bases and J 7 bases; nucleotides not matched to a gene: 5. In DNA form, the CDR3 reads TGTGCCAGCAGCTCCGGACAGGGCAATGAAGCTTTCTTT. Translated, it gives CASSSGQGNEAFF.

The rearrangement links TRBV5-5 to TRBJ1-5; D ambiguous. Per germline, CDR1 SGHKS and CDR2 YYEKEE (reference sequence). The CDR3 covers 13 residues. The V and J ends lost 4 bases and 7 bases respectively, with 12 bases between them. CDR3 sequence: CASSNGVSQPQHF. CDR3 coding DNA: TGTGCCAGCAGCAACGGGGTAAGCCAGCCCCAGCATTTT.

The rearrangement joins TRBV30 to TRBJ1-5; D remains unclear. Looked up from germline, CDR1 is GTSNPN and CDR2 is SVGIG (reference sequence). This CDR3 has 13 amino acids. V was cut by 0 bases and J by 2 bases, with 5 bases left in between. This chain's CDR3 is CAWSVNGNQPQHF. CDR3 DNA sequence: TGTGCCTGGAGTGTCAATGGCAATCAGCCCCAGCATTTT.

This sequence joins TRBV19 and TRBJ2-5; 8 bases match TRBD2. CDR1 LNHDA and CDR2 SQIVND come from the germline V gene (reference sequence). CDR3 length: 17 residues. The trim removed 3 bases at V and 5 bases at J, leaving 14 bases unmatched. DNA of the CDR3: TGTGCCAGTAGTATGAGGAATAGCGGGGTCAAAAGGGAGACCCAGTACTTC. This codes for CASSMRNSGVKRETQYF.

CDR3 in DNA: TGTGCCAGTAGTATTCGGACAGGGTTGGATACGCAGTATTTT. Translating it yields CASSIRTGLDTQYF. The V and J genes are TRBV19 and TRBJ2-3; 8 bases fit TRBD1. Germline assignment: CDR1 LNHDA and CDR2 SQIVND (reference sequence). The CDR3 consists of 14 residues. Trimming at V came to 3 bases and at J to 6 bases, leaving 5 bases not matched to a gene.

Here the CDR3 reads CASRSLGAGTGELFF. The CDR3 nucleotides are TGTGCCAGCCGCAGTTTGGGGGCGGGCACCGGGGAGCTGTTTTTT. The rearrangement joins TRBV5-4 to TRBJ2-2, with a tentative D call TRBD1 (6 bases). This CDR3 has 15 residues. Germline loops: CDR1 SGHNT, CDR2 YYREEE (reference sequence). Trimming shortened V by 7 bases and J by 4 bases, and 17 bases separated the two germline ends. Drawing the rest from reference TRBV5-4 and TRBJ2-2, the complete variable domain is ETGVTQSPTHLIKTRGQQVTLRCSSQSGHNTVSWYQQALGQGPQFIFQYYREEENGRGNFPPRFSGLQFPNYSSELNVNALELDDSALYLCASRSLGAGTGELFFGEGSRLTVL.

V usage is TRBV27 and J usage is TRBJ1-5; D is undetermined. Germline CDR1 and CDR2: MNHEY and SMNVEV (reference sequence). V was cut by 8 bases and J by 5 bases, with 16 bases left in between. The length of the CDR3 is 14 residues. The CDR3 DNA follows: TGTGCCAGCGGCTTAACGGGAGGGCATCAGCCCCAGCATTTT. Its protein is CASGLTGGHQPQHF.

The chain combines TRBV5-6 with TRBJ2-5; 9 nucleotides match TRBD2. Germline CDR1 is SGHDT and CDR2 is YYEEEE. Trimming cost V 1 base and J 3 bases; bases outside gene matches: 4. The CDR3 has 15 residues. CDR3 in amino acids: CASSLNSGGEETQYF. CDR3 coding DNA: TGTGCCAGCAGCTTGAATAGCGGGGGAGAAGAGACCCAGTACTTC.

The V gene is TRBV6-7, the J gene TRBJ2-5; 9 bases align to TRBD2. TRBV6-7 qualifies as an ORF whose function is uncertain. This CDR3 spans 18 amino acids. V lost 7 bases to trimming and J lost 5 bases; unmatched junction nucleotides: 20. CDR3 residues: CASTRRGLAGPRDETQYF. CDR3 in DNA: TGTGCCAGCACCCGGAGGGGTCTAGCGGGGCCAAGAGACGAGACCCAGTACTTC.

This chain joins TRBV14 and TRBJ2-5, with TRBD2 matching 7 bases. The germline V gene has CDR1 SGHDN and CDR2 FVKESK. CDR3 length: 15 residues. Trimming at V came to 4 bases and at J to 5 bases, leaving 10 bases not matched to a gene. The CDR3 loop is CASSRPGGLRETQYF. In nucleotides, the CDR3 is TGTGCCAGCAGCCGCCCCGGGGGGTTGCGGGAGACCCAGTACTTC.

This chain connects TRBV9 to TRBJ2-1; 8 bases are shared with TRBD2. CDR3 length: 16 residues. J gave up 10 bases and V 0 bases, and 12 bases lay outside the gene matches. Germline-derived CDR1 and CDR2 are SGDLS and YYNGEE. The CDR3 loop reads CASSVGQLERGREQFF. The CDR3 DNA reads as TGTGCCAGCAGCGTAGGACAGTTGGAGCGGGGGAGGGAGCAGTTCTTC. The full variable domain, completed using reference TRBV9 and TRBJ2-1, is DSGVTQTPKHLITATGQRVTLRCSPRSGDLSVYWYQQSLDQGLQFLIQYYNGEERAKGNILERFSAQQFPDLHSELNLSSLELGDSALYFCASSVGQLERGREQFFGPGTRLTVL.

This chain joins TRBV14 and TRBJ2-1, with TRBD2 identical over 8 bases. Germline loops: CDR1 SGHDN, CDR2 FVKESK. The V segment lost 0 bases and the J segment 11 bases; nucleotides outside the gene matches: 12. This CDR3 has 16 residues. This CDR3 is CASSQDPPYSGAKQFF. CDR3 sequence (DNA): TGTGCCAGCAGCCAAGATCCCCCCTATAGCGGGGCCAAGCAGTTCTTC.

The rearrangement links TRBV5-6 to TRBJ2-7; D uncertain. Germline V gene sequence: CDR1 SGHDT, CDR2 YYEEEE. V lost 1 base, J lost 3 bases, and 17 bases lay in between. This CDR3 region has 16 residues. The CDR3, as DNA: TGTGCCAGCAGCTTGACCCCCCCTTTCTCACTCTACGAGCAGTACTTC. As protein: CASSLTPPFSLYEQYF.

V usage is TRBV21-1 and J usage is TRBJ2-1; the DNA was not used to check the table's D call, TRBD1. TRBV21-1 is designated a pseudogene. This CDR3 spans 20 amino acids. The CDR3 is CASSKGSQGPYLYAYNEQFF. CDR3 sequence (DNA): TGTGCCAGCAGCAAAGGGAGCCAGGGCCCCTATTTATATGCTTACAATGAGCAGTTCTTC.

V is TRBV6-1 and J is TRBJ2-1; 9 positions agree with TRBD2. The junction had 3 bases not matched to a gene; V was cut back by 1 base and J by 2 bases. Germline V gives CDR1 MNHNS, CDR2 SASEGT. The CDR3 spans 16 residues. The CDR3 DNA is TGTGCCAGCAGTGAAGGACTAGCGGTCCCCTACAATGAGCAGTTCTTC. Translating it yields CASSEGLAVPYNEQFF.